Sequencing of this TCR beta chain was carried out in a study of T cells after posttransplantation cyclophosphamide. This clone came up a few times. Antigen: not known. Using immunoSEQ multiplex PCR, the repertoire was profiled, and TCRdb retains in-frame clones only, with some absent. The repertoire holds approximately 5,100 clones, with around 66% as singletons. Methotrexate plus calcineurin inhibitor accompanied controls' myeloablative marrow transplants; sampling was 1 year later. Per the germline V gene, CDR1 is SGHAT and CDR2 is FQNNGV. The CDR3 spans 13 residues. V shed 5 bases, J shed 8 bases, and the junction held 3 bases outside the gene matches. Study results and caveats: Donor CD8+ memory clones often dominated recipient blood repertoires at later times. After PTCy, TRB diversity resembled that of CNI/methotrexate controls.

The chain carries TRBV11-2 and TRBJ1-2; 12 bases are shared with TRBD1. The sequencing here drew on PBMCs, taken around 320 days after allogeneic stem cell transplant with calcineurin inhibitor and methotrexate. The clonotype originates from a female patient between 50 and 60 years old who received an allogeneic stem cell transplant from an unrelated donor, was CMV-positive, and had acute and chronic GVHD. Some T cells may be provided by the graft donor. The CDR3 here is CASSRDRGRGYTF. In DNA form, the CDR3 reads TGTGCCAGCAGCAGGGACAGGGGGCGAGGCTACACCTTC.